The 16 T cell receptor beta chains listed next were all sequenced from one sample in a study of T cells in narcolepsy. The assay was immunoSEQ multiplex PCR, and TCRdb's table has in-frame clones only and misses some. This sample has tens of thousands of clones, with roughly 62% found just once. The source material was memory (CD45RA-) CD4+ T cells from blood. The receptors derive from a human donor in good health.

The chain recombines TRBV6-6 with TRBJ1-2, with 9 bases identical to TRBD1. Germline V gives CDR1 MNHNY, CDR2 SVGAGI (reference sequence). The CDR3 runs 14 residues. With 5 bases clipped from V and 4 bases from J, the junction kept 5 bases outside the gene matches. In DNA form, the CDR3 reads TGTGCCAGCAGTGCACAGGGGGCAAGCTATGGCTACACCTTC. It is translated as CASSAQGASYGYTF.

V and J are TRBV7-2 and TRBJ1-1, with D hard to call. The germline gives CDR1 SGHTA, CDR2 FQGNSA. Trimming stripped 2 bases from V and 1 base from J, with 5 bases between. CDR3 length: 13 residues. Here the CDR3 DNA reads TGTGCCAGCAGCTTACGGGGGAACACTGAAGCTTTCTTT. This sequence encodes CASSLRGNTEAFF.

This clone was seen a handful of times. The V call is TRBV6-6, the J call TRBJ2-1, with D perhaps TRBD1 (5 bases). The CDR3 length is 14 residues. Germline values: CDR1 MNHNY, CDR2 SVGAGI (reference sequence). The V gene lost 0 bases and the J gene lost 4 bases, with 7 bases spanning the gap. CDR3 DNA: TGTGCCAGCAGTTACTCGACAGTTTACAATGAGCAGTTCTTC. The encoded protein is CASSYSTVYNEQFF.

This clone has more than one count but fewer than ten. The rearrangement uses TRBV2 and TRBJ1-2; 10 bases map to TRBD1. J was trimmed by 3 bases and V by 4 bases; bases with no gene match: 14. Germline V gene sequence: CDR1 SNHLY, CDR2 FYNNEI. This CDR3 contains 18 residues. The CDR3 sequence: CASSGPAFIGQGDYGYTF. CDR3 in DNA: TGTGCCAGCAGTGGACCCGCTTTTATAGGACAGGGGGACTATGGCTACACCTTC. The complete variable domain, with remaining parts taken from reference TRBV2 and TRBJ1-2, reads EPEVTQTPSHQVTQMGQEVILRCVPISNHLYFYWYRQILGQKVEFLVSFYNNEISEKSEIFDDQFSVERPDGSNFTLKIRSTKLEDSAMYFCASSGPAFIGQGDYGYTFGSGTRLTVV.

In its sample, this clone was seen once. This chain connects TRBV20-1 to TRBJ2-1; D not certain. There are 11 residues in the CDR3. Germline values: CDR1 DFQATT, CDR2 SNEGSKA (reference sequence). The germline V and J ends were trimmed by 6 bases and 0 bases, with 3 bases remaining between them. CDR3 in amino acids: CSASSYNEQFF. In DNA, the CDR3 is TGCAGTGCGTCCTCCTACAATGAGCAGTTCTTC.

The rearrangement uses TRBV7-2 and TRBJ2-3; 8 bases fit TRBD2. The junction had 3 bases not matched to a gene; V was cut back by 5 bases and J by 2 bases. Germline V gene sequence: CDR1 SGHTA, CDR2 FQGNSA. The CDR3 spans 14 residues. CDR3 DNA: TGTACCAGCAGCCGCGGGGGGAACACAGATACGCAGTATTTT. Amino acid sequence: CTSSRGGNTDTQYF. Together with reference TRBV7-2 and TRBJ2-3, the CDR3 gives the full variable domain: GAGVSQSPSNKVTEKGKDVELRCDPISGHTALYWYRQSLGQGLEFLIYFQGNSAPDKSGLPSDRFSAERTGGSVSTLTIQRTQQEDSAVYLCTSSRGGNTDTQYFGPGTRLTVL.

This clone has just a few counts. The chain recombines TRBV19 with TRBJ1-5; D remains ambiguous. This CDR3 region has 14 residues. Germline CDR1 reads LNHDA; CDR2 reads SQIVND (reference sequence). V dropped 2 bases and J dropped 6 bases, with 11 bases sitting between them. The CDR3 is CASSIRGLGQPQHF. Written as DNA, the CDR3 is TGTGCCAGTAGTATACGCGGTTTAGGTCAGCCCCAGCATTTT.

This clone has more than one count but fewer than ten. The rearrangement joins TRBV5-1 to TRBJ1-2; TRBD1 matches at 7 bases. Germline V lookup: CDR1 SGHRS, CDR2 YFSETQ. The trim removed 0 bases at V and 8 bases at J, leaving 4 bases unmatched. The CDR3 extends over 13 amino acids. CDR3: CASSLDRGGGYTF. The CDR3 DNA follows: TGCGCCAGCAGCTTGGACAGGGGAGGAGGCTACACCTTC.

The rearrangement uses TRBV4-1 and TRBJ2-7; D not resolved. Germline CDR1 is MGHRA and CDR2 is YSYEKL. CDR3 length equals 18 residues. Trimming removed 3 bases at V and 1 base at J, with 22 bases between. The CDR3 DNA reads TGCGCCAGCAGCCACGCTAATTTTCTAGGACCTTCTTCCTACGAGCAGTACTTC. Its translation: CASSHANFLGPSSYEQYF.

In this sample, this clone is medium-sized. The chain couples TRBV18 to TRBJ1-2; no clear D gene. The CDR3 extends over 14 amino acids. The V gene's germline CDR1 is KGHSH and CDR2 LQKENI. Trimming pared 2 bases from V and 7 bases from J, leaving 14 bases between. CDR3 bases: TGTGCCAGCTCACCAGTGGCAGAAAGTCGTGGCTACACCTTC. Translated, it gives CASSPVAESRGYTF.

This clone was found a few times. The chain employs TRBV7-2 and TRBJ2-7; 10 bases are a match to TRBD2. CDR3 size: 17 residues. Trimming cost V 9 bases and J 1 base; bases outside gene matches: 15. Germline loops: CDR1 SGHTA, CDR2 FQGNSA. CDR3 nucleotides: TGTGCCAGTTTGGGGCTAGCGGGAGCCTCAGGGTCCTACGAGCAGTACTTC. This sequence encodes CASLGLAGASGSYEQYF.

The chain carries TRBV6-6 and TRBJ2-7; 7 bases line up with TRBD1. CDR3 length equals 15 residues. Per germline, CDR1 MNHNY and CDR2 SVGAGI (reference sequence). The V gene end was trimmed by 2 bases and the J gene end by 1 base; junction bases not matched to a gene: 5. The CDR3 reads CASSYTGALSYEQYF. The CDR3 DNA sequence: TGTGCCAGCAGTTACACAGGGGCTCTATCCTACGAGCAGTACTTC.

As for this clone: The germline gene is not matched at one end of the junction; a read error may be the cause. This sequence joins TRBV7-7 and TRBJ2-5; no reliable D call. The CDR3 loop spans 14 amino acids. Germline values: CDR1 SSHAT, CDR2 FNYEAQ (reference sequence). CDR3: CASSLSIVQETQYF. CDR3 nucleotide sequence: TGTGCTAGCAGCTTAAGTATCGTACAAGAGACCCAGTACTTC.

The chain is built from TRBV30 and TRBJ1-1; unclear D gene. This CDR3 spans 14 amino acids. Trimming cost V 0 bases and J 1 base, with 9 bases left between them. Per germline, CDR1 GTSNPN and CDR2 SVGIG (reference sequence). The CDR3 DNA reads as TGTGCCTGGAGTGTGTGGCCCGCGAACACTGAAGCTTTCTTT. Protein: CAWSVWPANTEAFF. The variable domain in full, completed from reference TRBV30 and TRBJ1-1, reads SQTIHQWPATLVQPVGSPLSLECTVEGTSNPNLYWYRQAAGRGLQLLFYSVGIGQISSEVPQNLSASRPQDRQFILSSKKLLLSDSGFYLCAWSVWPANTEAFFGQGTRLTVV.

The chain has TRBV19 and TRBJ1-1; D might be TRBD1 (5 bases). The CDR3 runs to 16 residues. With 3 bases removed from V and 1 base from J, the gap between germline ends came to 15 bases. Germline CDR1 and CDR2: LNHDA and SQIVND (reference sequence). The CDR3: CASSIRGQGRNTEAFF. CDR3 coding DNA: TGTGCCAGTAGTATTAGGGGCCAGGGTCGGAACACTGAAGCTTTCTTT.

J is TRBJ1-6 and V is TRBV4-3; D may be TRBD1 (6 bases). Germline V gene data show CDR1 as LGHNA and CDR2 as YSLEER. The CDR3 is made up of 13 amino acids. V dropped 2 bases and J dropped 11 bases, with 10 bases sitting between them. The CDR3 protein is CASSQSRGTPLHF. The CDR3 DNA is TGCGCCAGCAGCCAATCGAGGGGGACACCCCTCCACTTT.